A single sample is the source of the 23 T cell receptor beta chains below, sequenced in a study of blood T cell repertoires in COVID-19. Profiling relied on immunoSEQ multiplex PCR, and the TCRdb table lists in-frame clones only, not all of them. The sample lists some 340,000 clones; about four fifths were seen once. Sequencing input: PBMCs or T cells enriched from blood (not recorded which). These receptors were collected from a woman aged 45 to 65 who had recovered from COVID-19.

This clone was counted once. The chain has TRBV30 and TRBJ1-3; TRBD1 might be the D (5 bases). The germline gives CDR1 GTSNPN, CDR2 SVGIG (reference sequence). The V and J ends lost 2 bases and 6 bases respectively, with 23 bases between them. This CDR3 contains 17 residues. This chain's CDR3 is CAWSPLRPGPPENTIYF. CDR3 DNA sequence: TGTGCCTGGAGTCCCCTAAGGCCAGGGCCGCCCGAAAACACCATATATTTT.

The chain links TRBV5-6 to TRBJ1-1, with TRBD1 as a possible D gene (5 bases). The CDR3 loop spans 16 amino acids. V shed 0 bases and J shed 4 bases, with 16 bases lying between them. CDR1 is SGHDT and CDR2 is YYEEEE in the germline V gene. The CDR3 loop is CASSLAGQGGRTEAFF. In DNA, the CDR3 is TGTGCCAGCAGCTTGGCCGGGCAGGGAGGACGCACTGAAGCTTTCTTT.

Only a few counts were recorded for this clone. The rearrangement joins TRBV4-2 to TRBJ2-2, with 8 nucleotides matching TRBD2. Germline V gene data show CDR1 as LGHNA and CDR2 as YNFKEQ. The V gene end was trimmed by 1 base and the J gene end by 2 bases; junction bases not matched to a gene: 9. This CDR3 is built from 18 residues. In nucleotides, the CDR3 is TGTGCCAGCAGCCAAGGATGGGCTAGCGGGCTTAACACCGGGGAGCTGTTTTTT. Translating it yields CASSQGWASGLNTGELFF.

The chain carries TRBV10-3 and TRBJ1-1, with 7 bases aligning to TRBD1. With 6 bases clipped from V and 3 bases from J, the junction kept 7 bases outside the gene matches. CDR3 length: 14 residues. The germline CDR1 and CDR2 sequences are ENHRY and SYGVKD. The DNA for the CDR3 is TGTGCCATCAGCGCCCGGGACAGCGACACTGAAGCTTTCTTT. Its translation: CAISARDSDTEAFF.

The chain combines TRBV24-1 with TRBJ2-7; TRBD1 might be the D (5 bases). This CDR3 is 14 amino acids long. V lost 3 bases and J 6 bases, leaving 14 bases between the germline ends. Germline loops: CDR1 KGHDR, CDR2 SFDVKD. This chain's CDR3 is CATSDGALPGEQYF. Here the CDR3 DNA reads TGTGCCACCAGTGATGGGGCCTTACCCGGCGAGCAGTACTTC.

This sequence joins TRBV5-1 and TRBJ1-3; 12 nucleotides line up with TRBD1. V shed 3 bases and J 2 bases; nucleotides not matched to a gene: 6. This CDR3 spans 17 amino acids. CDR1 SGHRS and CDR2 YFSETQ come from the germline V gene. CDR3 loop: CASSYAGQGAPGNTIYF. In nucleotides, the CDR3 is TGCGCCAGCAGCTATGCGGGACAGGGGGCGCCTGGAAACACCATATATTTT.

The chain joins TRBV10-3 to TRBJ1-5, with D possibly matching TRBD1 (5 bases). The germline V gene encodes CDR1 ENHRY and CDR2 SYGVKD. Trimming removed 11 bases at V and 4 bases at J, with 12 bases between. The CDR3 has 12 amino acids. The CDR3, as DNA: TGTGCCGCCGACGGGGGGAATCAGCCCCAGCATTTT. Translation: CAADGGNQPQHF.

The chain recombines TRBV3-1 (or the pseudogene TRBV3-2) with TRBJ1-1, with D perhaps matching TRBD1 (6 bases). The CDR3 is 14 amino acids. Germline assignment: CDR1 LGHDT and CDR2 YNNKEL (reference sequence). The V gene lost 7 bases and the J gene lost 4 bases, with 16 bases spanning the gap. The DNA of the CDR3 is TGTGCCAGCACCTTAACAGGGAGGGGCACTGAAGCTTTCTTT. Encoded protein: CASTLTGRGTEAFF.

With regard to this clone: The sample contains more than one DNA sequence encoding this CDR3. The chain employs TRBV20-1 and TRBJ1-1; D gene uncertain. V was trimmed by 0 bases and J by 6 bases, leaving 5 bases between them. Germline assignment: CDR1 DFQATT and CDR2 SNEGSKA (reference sequence). CDR3 length equals 11 residues. CDR3 nucleotides: TGCAGTGCTAGAGACCGGGCTGAAGCTTTCTTT. It translates to CSARDRAEAFF.

The rearrangement uses TRBV12-3 or TRBV12-4 and TRBJ2-3, with D unclear. The CDR3 is 11 residues long. V dropped 6 bases and J dropped 6 bases, with 7 bases sitting between them. The chain's CDR3 is CASRRWDTQYF. The CDR3 coding sequence is TGTGCCAGCAGACGGTGGGATACGCAGTATTTT.

The gene calls are TRBV27 and TRBJ1-1; D is possibly TRBD1 (5 bases). The CDR3 is made up of 18 amino acids. Germline CDR1 is MNHEY and CDR2 is SMNVEV (reference sequence). Trimming cost V 2 bases and J 3 bases, with 22 bases left between them. The CDR3 DNA follows: TGTGCCAGCAGTTTACTCGCCACGAGAACAGGTCCGGACACTGAAGCTTTCTTT. As protein: CASSLLATRTGPDTEAFF.

The gene calls are TRBV12-3 or TRBV12-4 and TRBJ1-2; D remains ambiguous. V dropped 4 bases and J dropped 14 bases, with 14 bases sitting between them. This CDR3 has 11 amino acids. The CDR3 region is CASSSDTEKTF. The CDR3 DNA sequence: TGTGCCAGCAGTTCTGACACCGAGAAAACCTTC.

The DNA for the CDR3 is TGTGCCAGCGCGACAGGGAGAAGTGAAAAACTGTTTTTT. This sequence encodes CASATGRSEKLFF. This chain connects TRBV18 to TRBJ1-4; 7 bases are a match to TRBD1. The junction had 7 bases not matched to a gene; V was cut back by 8 bases and J by 7 bases. Per germline, CDR1 KGHSH and CDR2 LQKENI. The CDR3 totals 13 residues.

Notes on this clone: In the same sample, other DNA sequences code for this CDR3. The chain combines TRBV19 with TRBJ1-2, with D uncertain. Germline V CDR1 and CDR2: LNHDA, SQIVND (reference sequence). The CDR3 consists of 12 residues. V lost 6 bases to trimming and J lost 4 bases, with 9 bases between them. This chain's CDR3 is CASSRGPYGYTF. The CDR3 bases are TGTGCCAGTAGCAGAGGGCCCTATGGCTACACCTTC.

The V gene is TRBV9, the J gene TRBJ2-4; D may be TRBD1 (5 bases). V shed 3 bases and J shed 1 base, with 17 bases lying between them. This CDR3 is built from 17 residues. Germline assignment: CDR1 SGDLS and CDR2 YYNGEE. CDR3: CASSAEEGAFAKNIQYF. CDR3 nucleotide sequence: TGTGCCAGCAGCGCCGAGGAAGGGGCGTTTGCCAAAAACATTCAGTACTTC.

V usage is TRBV6-5 and J usage is TRBJ2-2; D possibly corresponds to TRBD2 (5 bases). The V gene's germline CDR1 is MNHEY and CDR2 SVGAGI. The CDR3 runs 13 residues. Trimming left V 6 bases short and J 3 bases short, with 8 bases between. CDR3: CASRRDDTGELFF. The CDR3 DNA follows: TGTGCCAGCAGGAGGGATGACACCGGGGAGCTGTTTTTT.

The J gene is TRBJ2-5, the V gene TRBV2; maybe TRBD2 (5 bases). V lost 6 bases to trimming and J lost 2 bases, with 22 bases between them. The CDR3 consists of 17 residues. Germline V CDR1 and CDR2: SNHLY, FYNNEI. The CDR3 loop is CASRRTRSGSRQETQYF. In nucleotides, the CDR3 is TGTGCCAGCAGGCGGACCAGGTCGGGGTCACGGCAAGAGACCCAGTACTTC.

V and J are TRBV5-1 and TRBJ1-2; D not resolved. CDR3 size: 15 residues. Germline V gene lookup returns CDR1 SGHRS and CDR2 YFSETQ. V shed 1 base and J shed 8 bases, with 18 bases lying between them. CDR3 sequence reads: CASSLSIGISGGYTF. Written as DNA, the CDR3 is TGCGCCAGCAGCTTGTCAATAGGTATCTCGGGAGGCTACACCTTC.

This clone was recorded only once. This sequence joins TRBV18 and TRBJ1-6; D gene ambiguous. The V end lost 3 bases, the J end lost 10 bases, and 13 bases lay between the germline ends. Germline lookup yields CDR1 KGHSH and CDR2 LQKENI. The CDR3 is 14 residues long. This chain's CDR3 is CASSPSGIESPLHF. CDR3 coding DNA: TGTGCCAGCTCACCTTCAGGTATAGAGTCACCCCTCCACTTT.

This clone has more than one count but fewer than ten. The V gene is TRBV5-1, the J gene TRBJ1-1, with 10 bases aligning to TRBD1. The CDR3 is 16 residues long. V lost 3 bases and J lost 5; bases outside the gene matches: 10. Germline-derived CDR1 and CDR2 are SGHRS and YFSETQ. This CDR3 is CASSWDGTGERTEAFF. The CDR3 bases are TGCGCCAGCAGCTGGGACGGGACAGGGGAAAGAACTGAAGCTTTCTTT.

The chain is built from TRBV18 and TRBJ1-1; 10 nucleotides align to TRBD1. The CDR3 is made up of 17 amino acids. Trimming at V came to 0 bases and at J to 6 bases, leaving 10 bases not matched to a gene. CDR1 is KGHSH and CDR2 is LQKENI in the germline V gene. CDR3 residues: CASSPPPGTGEVAEAFF. The CDR3 DNA is TGTGCCAGCTCACCACCTCCCGGGACAGGGGAGGTTGCTGAAGCTTTCTTT.

This clone was counted a single time. The V gene is TRBV27, the J gene TRBJ1-5; D unclear. Germline V CDR1 and CDR2: MNHEY, SMNVEV (reference sequence). Deletions cut 8 bases from V and 6 bases from J, with 11 bases between. The CDR3 contains 12 residues. The DNA of the CDR3 is TGTGCCAGCGCACCGCGGGGTCAGCCCCAGCATTTT. This encodes CASAPRGQPQHF.

This chain uses TRBV14 with TRBJ1-3; D gene unclear. This CDR3 has 12 amino acids. Trimming took off 4 bases at V and 4 bases at J, with 5 bases between the two ends. CDR1 is SGHDN and CDR2 is FVKESK in the germline V gene. The CDR3, as DNA: TGTGCCAGCAGCCGCAGAGGAAACACCATATATTTT. The encoded protein is CASSRRGNTIYF.